This entry lists 21 T cell receptor beta chains sequenced from one sample in a study of blood T cell repertoires in COVID-19 (dated by TCRdb to about 2020). The library came from the immunoSEQ multiplex PCR assay. TCRdb retrieved this table from immuneACCESS and kept in-frame rearrangements only. Not all clones are present; in checked studies, unresolved V genes account for under half, and no reason is known for the remainder. The sample contains some 160,000 clones, about four fifths of them found a single time. The ten largest clones represent around 3.7% of the sample. The sequencing input was PBMCs or T cells enriched from blood (not recorded which). The source is a woman between 55 and 75 years old who had recovered from COVID-19.

The genes are TRBV5-1 and TRBJ1-1, with 8 bases fitting TRBD1. The germline CDR1 and CDR2 sequences are SGHRS and YFSETQ. J gave up 2 bases and V 6 bases, and 9 bases lay outside the gene matches. The CDR3 is 15 amino acids. CDR3 protein: CASNADRAVNTEAFF. CDR3 bases: TGCGCCAGCAACGCGGACAGGGCAGTTAACACTGAAGCTTTCTTT.

The rearrangement uses TRBV5-8 and TRBJ1-4; no reliable D call. The CDR3 runs to 16 residues. V dropped 2 bases and J dropped 3 bases, with 14 bases sitting between them. Germline V lookup: CDR1 SGHTS, CDR2 YDEGEE. The CDR3 loop reads CASSFGGLGSNEKLFF. In DNA, the CDR3 is TGTGCCAGCAGCTTCGGAGGGCTGGGGTCTAATGAAAAACTGTTTTTT.

This clone was seen just once. V is TRBV6-5 and J is TRBJ2-5, with D maybe TRBD1 (5 bases). V was shortened by 3 bases and J by 3 bases, with 14 bases between the two germline ends. The germline gives CDR1 MNHEY, CDR2 SVGAGI. CDR3 length: 15 amino acids. CDR3 protein: CASSYQPGREETQYF. The CDR3 nucleotides read TGTGCCAGCAGTTATCAACCGGGCAGGGAAGAGACCCAGTACTTC.

This clone was observed a handful of times. The chain carries TRBV3-1 (or the pseudogene TRBV3-2) and TRBJ2-2, with D unresolved. V shed 1 base and J shed 2 bases, with 8 bases lying between them. CDR3 size: 15 residues. Germline V gene data show CDR1 as LGHDT and CDR2 as YNNKEL (reference sequence). This CDR3 reads CASSQVKLNTGELFF. In nucleotides, the CDR3 is TGTGCCAGCAGCCAAGTGAAACTAAACACCGGGGAGCTGTTTTTT.

The chain has TRBV6-6 and TRBJ1-1; 10 bases align to TRBD1. The CDR3 is 15 residues long. Germline V lookup: CDR1 MNHNY, CDR2 SVGAGI (reference sequence). The trim removed 7 bases at V and 1 base at J, leaving 6 bases unmatched. CDR3 region: CASTNRTGGNTEAFF. CDR3 nucleotide sequence: TGTGCCAGCACCAACCGGACAGGGGGGAACACTGAAGCTTTCTTT.

The CDR3 is CASSIRGRETDTQYF. The CDR3 DNA reads TGCGCCAGCAGCATCAGGGGGCGTGAGACAGATACGCAGTATTTT. The chain carries TRBV5-1 and TRBJ2-3, with 8 bases that match TRBD1. J gave up 3 bases and V 4 bases, and 7 bases lay outside the gene matches. Germline V gene data show CDR1 as SGHRS and CDR2 as YFSETQ. The CDR3 extends over 15 amino acids.

This chain connects TRBV5-1 to TRBJ1-4; D remains unclear. Trimming cost V 0 bases and J 0 bases, with 6 bases left between them. Per germline, CDR1 SGHRS and CDR2 YFSETQ. The length of the CDR3 is 15 residues. CDR3 coding DNA: TGCGCCAGCAGCTTGGACAGCACAACTAATGAAAAACTGTTTTTT. Translating it yields CASSLDSTTNEKLFF.

V usage is TRBV12-3 or TRBV12-4 and J usage is TRBJ1-5; tentatively, D is TRBD1 (6 bases). The CDR3 consists of 13 residues. The V end was cut by 3 bases, the J end by 4 bases, with 7 bases between. CDR3 protein: CASSLGANQPQHF. CDR3 DNA: TGTGCCAGCAGTTTGGGGGCTAATCAGCCCCAGCATTTT.

This clone has more than one count but fewer than ten. This chain joins TRBV3-1 (or the pseudogene TRBV3-2) and TRBJ1-6, with 9 positions matching TRBD1. Germline values: CDR1 LGHDT, CDR2 YNNKEL (reference sequence). The CDR3 runs 16 residues. Trimming cost V 4 bases and J 5 bases; bases outside gene matches: 6. CDR3 bases: TGTGCCAGCAGCCCCCGGACAGGGGAAAATAATTCACCCCTCCACTTT. Its protein is CASSPRTGENNSPLHF.

This clone showed up just once. The CDR3 region is CASSLNSNNQPQHF. The CDR3 DNA reads as TGTGCCAGCAGTTTAAACAGTAACAATCAGCCCCAGCATTTT. This chain connects TRBV28 to TRBJ1-5, with D unresolved. Trimming left V 2 bases short and J 3 bases short, with 8 bases between. Germline CDR1 is MDHEN and CDR2 is SYDVKM. The CDR3 loop spans 14 amino acids.

The V and J genes are TRBV27 and TRBJ1-2; 9 positions agree with TRBD1. There are 14 residues in the CDR3. The V gene end was trimmed by 6 bases and the J gene end by 4 bases; junction bases not matched to a gene: 6. Germline lookup yields CDR1 MNHEY and CDR2 SMNVEV (reference sequence). In nucleotides, the CDR3 is TGTGCCAGCAGCGGACAGGGGCCGAGCTATGGCTACACCTTC. As protein: CASSGQGPSYGYTF.

The chain uses TRBV9 and TRBJ2-3; 10 bases line up with TRBD2. The CDR3 has 17 amino acids. CDR1 is SGDLS and CDR2 is YYNGEE in the germline V gene. V lost 4 bases, J lost 2 bases, and 10 bases stayed unmatched. This CDR3 reads CASSPHSGGAYTDTQYF. DNA of the CDR3: TGTGCCAGCAGCCCCCACAGCGGGGGGGCATACACAGATACGCAGTATTTT.

J is TRBJ2-2 and V is TRBV5-4, with TRBD2 matching 10 bases. The V gene's germline CDR1 is SGHNT and CDR2 YYREEE (reference sequence). Trimming cost V 4 bases and J 3 bases; bases outside gene matches: 6. The CDR3 sequence is 16 residues long. The DNA of the CDR3 is TGTGCCAGCAGCCTTTTAGCGGGGGGTGACACCGGGGAGCTGTTTTTT. Translated, it gives CASSLLAGGDTGELFF.

This clone has more than one count but fewer than ten. The CDR3 DNA sequence: TGTGCCAGCAGTTGGAGTGGACAGGGAGGATTTTCTGGAAACACCATATATTTT. Translating it yields CASSWSGQGGFSGNTIYF. The chain uses TRBV27 and TRBJ1-3; TRBD1 matches 8 bases. The CDR3 is 18 amino acids. J lost 1 base, V lost 4 bases, and 12 bases had no gene match. CDR1 and CDR2 from the germline V gene are MNHEY and SMNVEV (reference sequence).

This chain connects TRBV27 to TRBJ1-3; D not resolved. Germline assignment: CDR1 MNHEY and CDR2 SMNVEV (reference sequence). The V gene lost 5 bases and the J gene lost 0 bases, with 11 bases spanning the gap. The CDR3 has 15 amino acids. The CDR3 DNA follows: TGTGCCAGCAGTCCCGATATCTACTCTGGAAACACCATATATTTT. It encodes CASSPDIYSGNTIYF.

This clone showed up just once. The DNA for the CDR3 is TGTGCCTGGAGTTCCTCCAAGTCCGGGACAGGGGGCTTTGGTTCACCCCTCCACTTT. The encoded protein is CAWSSSKSGTGGFGSPLHF. The chain has TRBV30 and TRBJ1-6; 12 bases line up with TRBD1. The germline CDR1 and CDR2 sequences are GTSNPN and SVGIG (reference sequence). This CDR3 spans 19 amino acids. V lost 2 bases, J lost 9 bases, and 17 bases stayed unmatched. Filled out from reference TRBV30 and TRBJ1-6, the complete variable domain reads SQTIHQWPATLVQPVGSPLSLECTVEGTSNPNLYWYRQAAGRGLQLLFYSVGIGQISSEVPQNLSASRPQDRQFILSSKKLLLSDSGFYLCAWSSSKSGTGGFGSPLHFGNGTRLTVT.

The rearrangement uses TRBV13 and TRBJ2-7, with D possibly being TRBD1 (6 bases). This CDR3 contains 14 residues. Germline V gene sequence: CDR1 PRHDT, CDR2 FYEKMQ (reference sequence). V lost 5 bases and J lost 0, with 11 bases in between. CDR3 in amino acids: CASSDRFSSYEQYF. CDR3 bases: TGTGCCAGCAGCGACAGGTTCAGCTCCTACGAGCAGTACTTC.

This CDR3 reads CASITIPGRNTEAFF. The DNA of the CDR3 is TGTGCCAGCATCACCATCCCAGGGCGGAACACTGAAGCTTTCTTT. The V and J genes are TRBV7-2 and TRBJ1-1; the D gene is possibly TRBD1 (5 bases). CDR3 length equals 15 residues. Between the trimmed V and J ends, which lost 7 bases and 1 base, there was a span of 16 bases. From germline, CDR1 is SGHTA and CDR2 FQGNSA.

This clone was picked up a small number of times. The chain links TRBV6-5 to TRBJ1-1; D perhaps matches TRBD1 (5 bases). The germline V gene encodes CDR1 MNHEY and CDR2 SVGAGI. The CDR3 is 14 amino acids. V lost 7 bases and J lost 4, with 16 bases in between. Here the CDR3 reads CASTYGGEGTEAFF. CDR3 sequence (DNA): TGTGCCAGCACTTATGGAGGGGAGGGCACTGAAGCTTTCTTT.

The chain is built from TRBV15 and TRBJ1-1; no firm D call. Germline-derived CDR1 and CDR2 are LNHNV and YYDKDF (reference sequence). The V and J ends lost 5 bases and 7 bases respectively, with 11 bases between them. The length of the CDR3 is 12 residues. CDR3: CATSLDGDEAFF. CDR3 DNA: TGTGCCACCAGCTTAGACGGGGATGAAGCTTTCTTT.

The chain combines TRBV9 with TRBJ1-2; D remains ambiguous. This CDR3 has 13 amino acids. Trimming left V 4 bases short and J 8 bases short, with 15 bases between. The germline V gene has CDR1 SGDLS and CDR2 YYNGEE. CDR3: CASSRDFGRGYTF. For the CDR3, the DNA is TGTGCCAGCAGCCGGGATTTCGGTCGGGGCTACACCTTC.